The 27 T cell receptor beta chains presented below share a single source sample, sequenced in a study of T cells in Graves' hyperthyroidism and ophthalmopathy. Amplified TCR beta CDR3 regions derived from RNA transcripts. First-round RT-PCR of the TCR CDR3 relied on the HTBI primer set. TCRdb itself ran the multiplex PCR reads through MiXCR, one entry per CDR3 protein. The sample contains 330,000 or so distinct CDR3 sequences, roughly 18% of which appear only once. The source material was blood. These receptor sequences come from a man aged 45-60 years with Graves' ophthalmopathy.

The chain joins TRBV30 to TRBJ2-7, with 8 positions matching TRBD1. Germline CDR1 is GTSNPN and CDR2 is SVGIG (reference sequence). V trimming: 1 base; J trimming: 3 bases; junction bases outside the gene matches: 2. The CDR3 contains 13 residues. Here the CDR3 reads CAWSGTGNYEQYF. The CDR3 region has the DNA TGTGCCTGGAGTGGGACAGGGAACTACGAGCAGTACTTC.

The V gene is TRBV27, the J gene TRBJ1-1; 10 bases are shared with TRBD1. The length of the CDR3 is 16 residues. Germline CDR1 is MNHEY and CDR2 is SMNVEV (reference sequence). Losses at the gene ends were 5 bases for V and 4 bases for J; bases not matched to a gene: 10. CDR3 loop: CASSTETGGRGTEAFF. CDR3 DNA: TGTGCCAGCAGTACAGAGACAGGGGGCAGGGGCACTGAAGCTTTCTTT.

This clonotype was picked up many times. The chain links TRBV12-3 or TRBV12-4 to TRBJ2-1; 13 positions match TRBD2. V trimming: 2 bases; J trimming: 9 bases; junction bases outside the gene matches: 7. CDR3 length: 16 residues. The CDR3 DNA reads TGTGCCAGCAGTTTACGGACTAGCGGGAGTGGTCGTGAGCAGTTCTTC. Encoded protein: CASSLRTSGSGREQFF.

The chain couples TRBV6-1 to TRBJ1-4, with 7 positions matching TRBD1. This CDR3 has 15 residues. V shed 6 bases, J shed 6 bases, and the junction held 10 bases outside the gene matches. Germline CDR1 and CDR2: MNHNS and SASEGT. DNA for the CDR3: TGTGCCAGCAGAGATGACCAGGGGGGTTATGAAAAACTGTTTTTT. Its translation is CASRDDQGGYEKLFF.

This chain joins TRBV6-4 and TRBJ1-6; D perhaps matches TRBD1 (6 bases). V was pared by 2 bases and J by 5 bases, with 10 bases between. CDR1 is MRHNA and CDR2 is SNTAGT in the germline V gene. The CDR3 totals 15 residues. The CDR3 nucleotides are TGTGCCAGCAGTGACCGGGCAGGGGATAATTCACCCCTCCACTTT. Translated, it gives CASSDRAGDNSPLHF.

The V call is TRBV9, the J call TRBJ2-7, with 7 nucleotides matching TRBD2. V lost 0 bases to trimming and J lost 5 bases; unmatched junction nucleotides: 5. Germline CDR1 is SGDLS and CDR2 is YYNGEE. The CDR3 spans 14 residues. Here the CDR3 DNA reads TGTGCCAGCAGCGTAGGGGCAGGGAGGGACGAGCAGTACTTC. Translated, it gives CASSVGAGRDEQYF.

This clonotype was observed a single time. A much bigger clone sits one base away, suggesting this may be a read error. The rearrangement uses TRBV30 and TRBJ1-2; D may be TRBD1 (6 bases). There are 13 residues in the CDR3. Germline lookup yields CDR1 GTSNPN and CDR2 SVGIG (reference sequence). This chain's CDR3 is CTWSVLGAYGYTF. CDR3 DNA: TGTACCTGGAGTGTACTGGGGGCGTATGGCTACACCTTC. Supplemented by reference TRBV30 and TRBJ1-2, the full variable domain reads SQTIHQWPATLVQPVGSPLSLECTVEGTSNPNLYWYRQAAGRGLQLLFYSVGIGQISSEVPQNLSASRPQDRQFILSSKKLLLSDSGFYLCTWSVLGAYGYTFGSGTRLTVV.

This clonotype was counted only a few times. J is TRBJ1-4 and V is TRBV10-3; D unclear. Trimming left V 4 bases short and J 10 bases short, with 10 bases between. There are 12 residues in the CDR3. Germline assignment: CDR1 ENHRY and CDR2 SYGVKD. In nucleotides, the CDR3 is TGTGCCATCAGTGGGCCGCGGGGAAAACTGTTTTTT. Protein: CAISGPRGKLFF.

This chain links TRBV28 with TRBJ2-1; D is uncertain. CDR1 and CDR2 from the germline V gene are MDHEN and SYDVKM. This CDR3 comprises 11 residues. Between the trimmed V and J ends, which lost 6 bases and 9 bases, there was a span of 9 bases. This CDR3 is CASSQHFEQFF. DNA of the CDR3: TGTGCCAGCAGCCAACATTTTGAGCAGTTCTTC.

This rearrangement joins TRBV20-1 to TRBJ2-2, with no clear D. The germline gives CDR1 DFQATT, CDR2 SNEGSKA (reference sequence). The CDR3 has 16 residues. Trimming took off 3 bases at V and 7 bases at J, with 21 bases between the two ends. In DNA form, the CDR3 reads TGCAGTGCTAGTAGTACGGAGCGCCCGTGGGACGGGGAGCTGTTTTTT. Translating it yields CSASSTERPWDGELFF.

This clonotype has a count of ten or more. The rearrangement joins TRBV5-1 to TRBJ2-1, with D tentatively TRBD1 or TRBD2 (5 bases each). This CDR3 is built from 14 residues. Germline CDR1 SGHRS, CDR2 YFSETQ. The V end lost 5 bases, the J end lost 4 bases, and 13 bases lay between the germline ends. CDR3 residues: CASSPLEGYNEQFF. In nucleotides, the CDR3 is TGCGCCAGCAGTCCGCTCGAGGGGTACAATGAGCAGTTCTTC.

This clonotype was seen a single time. The chain joins TRBV14 to TRBJ1-2; possibly TRBD1 for D (6 bases). Per the germline V gene, CDR1 is SGHDN and CDR2 is FVKESK. Trimming removed 4 bases at V and 2 bases at J, with 14 bases between. The length of the CDR3 is 15 residues. Here the CDR3 reads CASSLHRVLNYGYTF. CDR3 DNA: TGTGCCAGCAGCCTTCACAGGGTTCTAAACTATGGCTACACCTTC.

This clonotype was observed many times. The genes are TRBV20-1 and TRBJ2-1; D is possibly TRBD2 (6 bases). Trimming stripped 6 bases from V and 4 bases from J, with 16 bases between. Germline V gene sequence: CDR1 DFQATT, CDR2 SNEGSKA (reference sequence). This CDR3 has 14 residues. Here the CDR3 reads CSAPTPGDYNEQFF. CDR3 DNA: TGCAGTGCCCCCACACCGGGAGATTACAATGAGCAGTTCTTC.

This clonotype was found many times. The chain couples TRBV11-2 to TRBJ2-1, with D perhaps matching TRBD2 (5 bases). The CDR3 spans 14 residues. The V end was cut by 1 base, the J end by 9 bases, with 13 bases between. Germline CDR1 reads SGHAT; CDR2 reads FQNNGV. Written as DNA, the CDR3 is TGTGCCAGCAGCTTAGGCAGCCTAGCCAGTGAGCAGTTCTTC. Protein: CASSLGSLASEQFF.

This clonotype was recorded once. The rearrangement uses TRBV12-3 or TRBV12-4 and TRBJ2-1; 10 bases are a match to TRBD1. CDR3 length equals 14 residues. Trimming at V came to 5 bases and at J to 5 bases, leaving 3 bases not matched to a gene. The CDR3 nucleotides read TGTGCCAGCAGTCGTGACAGGGGGCACAATGAGCAGTTCTTC. This encodes CASSRDRGHNEQFF.

V is TRBV3-1 and J is TRBJ1-5; tentatively, D is TRBD1 (5 bases). V was pared by 1 base and J by 6 bases, with 10 bases between. Germline CDR1 and CDR2: LGHDT and YNNKEL (reference sequence). This CDR3 has 14 amino acids. The CDR3 nucleotides are TGTGCCAGCAGCCAAGTGGGGGGAAGTCAGCCCCAGCATTTT. Its translation: CASSQVGGSQPQHF.

This sequence joins TRBV5-1 and TRBJ1-1; TRBD1 matches 10 bases. Germline values: CDR1 SGHRS, CDR2 YFSETQ. The CDR3 is 15 residues long. After removal of 0 bases from V and 6 bases from J, the junction contained 5 bases not matched to a gene. The DNA of the CDR3 is TGCGCCAGCAGCTTGGATGGACAGGGGGTATCTGAAGCTTTCTTT. Protein: CASSLDGQGVSEAFF.

This clonotype has just a few counts. This chain links TRBV10-3 with TRBJ2-4; a weak D match, TRBD2 (6 bases). Trimming removed 6 bases at V and 6 bases at J, with 21 bases between. The CDR3 covers 16 residues. CDR1 is ENHRY and CDR2 is SYGVKD in the germline V gene. In nucleotides, the CDR3 is TGTGCCATCAGCATCGGACCACTCGGGAGAGGAAACATTCAGTACTTC. It translates to CAISIGPLGRGNIQYF.

The chain carries TRBV19 and TRBJ2-7; D gene uncertain. The end of the DNA aligns better with TRBJ2-1, so the J call may be wrong. Germline CDR1 reads LNHDA; CDR2 reads SQIVND (reference sequence). The CDR3 contains 13 residues. The DNA for the CDR3 is TGTGCCAGTAGTATGGGAAAAGGGTACGAGCAGTTCTTC. Its translation is CASSMGKGYEQFF.

Many counts were recorded for this clonotype. This rearrangement joins TRBV20-1 to TRBJ2-1; maybe TRBD2 (5 bases). The germline V gene has CDR1 DFQATT and CDR2 SNEGSKA (reference sequence). Trimming took 3 bases from V and 5 from J, leaving 11 bases between them. This CDR3 is 13 amino acids long. CDR3 DNA sequence: TGCAGTGCTAGTCTTCAAGCGGACAATGAGCAGTTCTTC. It specifies CSASLQADNEQFF.

This clonotype was recorded a few times. The gene calls are TRBV24-1 and TRBJ2-1; 12 nucleotides align to TRBD1. There are 17 residues in the CDR3. V shed 1 base and J 6 bases; nucleotides not matched to a gene: 6. The V gene's germline CDR1 is KGHDR and CDR2 SFDVKD. The chain's CDR3 is CATSDFPGQGAGNEQFF. CDR3 sequence (DNA): TGTGCCACCAGTGATTTCCCGGGACAGGGGGCAGGCAATGAGCAGTTCTTC.

The table lists this clonotype with many counts. The chain combines TRBV7-2 with TRBJ1-2, with TRBD1 matching 7 bases. The CDR3 loop spans 15 amino acids. Per the germline V gene, CDR1 is SGHTA and CDR2 is FQGNSA. V shed 1 base and J 3 bases; nucleotides not matched to a gene: 5. The CDR3 protein is CASSLGQGAYYGYTF. As DNA, the CDR3 is TGTGCCAGCAGCTTAGGACAGGGCGCTTACTATGGCTACACCTTC.

At least ten counts were recorded for this clonotype. The V call is TRBV7-2, the J call TRBJ2-7; no firm D call. CDR3 length: 13 residues. V lost 0 bases and J lost 3, with 6 bases in between. CDR1 is SGHTA, CDR2 FQGNSA, per germline. The CDR3 loop is CASSLALVYEQYF. CDR3 sequence (DNA): TGTGCCAGCAGCTTAGCGCTAGTCTACGAGCAGTACTTC.

A few counts support this clonotype. The rearrangement links TRBV14 to TRBJ2-2; 8 bases match TRBD1. This CDR3 is built from 16 residues. Per germline, CDR1 SGHDN and CDR2 FVKESK. J gave up 0 bases and V 2 bases, and 2 bases lay outside the gene matches. The CDR3 sequence is CASSQPGQANTGELFF. CDR3 DNA sequence: TGTGCCAGCAGCCAACCGGGACAGGCGAACACCGGGGAGCTGTTTTTT.

This clonotype appeared a few times. The chain recombines TRBV6-5 with TRBJ2-3, with TRBD2 identical over 9 bases. The ends lost 0 bases at V and 1 base at J; junction bases unmatched: 8. CDR1 is MNHEY, CDR2 SVGAGI, per germline. This CDR3 spans 18 amino acids. The CDR3 region has the DNA TGTGCCAGCAGTTACTCGATGGGGCGGGAGGGAGGCACAGATACGCAGTATTTT. It yields the protein CASSYSMGREGGTDTQYF.

The chain joins TRBV7-9 to TRBJ1-6; 8 bases align to TRBD1. Germline CDR1 reads SEHNR; CDR2 reads FQNEAQ (reference sequence). V dropped 5 bases and J dropped 8; count of bases not matched to a gene: 2. The CDR3 is 13 amino acids. The CDR3 bases are TGTGCCAGCAGCGGGACAGGAGATTCACCCCTCCACTTT. Translation: CASSGTGDSPLHF.

This sequence joins TRBV6-1 and TRBJ2-7; 9 bases are a match to TRBD1. The CDR3 is 15 residues long. The V gene end was trimmed by 2 bases and the J gene end by 5 bases; junction bases not matched to a gene: 7. The germline V gene encodes CDR1 MNHNS and CDR2 SASEGT. The chain's CDR3 is CASSEPGTGYDEQYF. As DNA, the CDR3 is TGTGCCAGCAGTGAACCCGGGACAGGGTATGACGAGCAGTACTTC.